The present TCR beta chain was sequenced within a study of Graves' ophthalmopathy and Graves' hyperthyroidism. The CDR3 contains 14 residues. V lost 7 bases and J 0 bases, leaving 12 bases between the germline ends. Germline CDR1 SNHLY, CDR2 FYNNEI. This clonotype was counted at least ten times. Using RNA transcripts, the TCR beta CDR3 regions were amplified. Investigators did first-round RT-PCR with HTBI primers, then second-round multiplex PCR. TCRdb re-called the multiplex PCR reads through MiXCR, storing one row per CDR3 protein. The sample shows approximately 480,000 distinct CDR3 sequences, about an eighth of them seen only once.

The chain recombines TRBV2 with TRBJ1-1; D is undetermined. The clonotype originates from a woman in her 30s with Graves' ophthalmopathy. The specimen was blood. The CDR3 sequence: CASTPGKVNTEAFF. CDR3 in DNA: TGTGCCAGCACCCCTGGCAAGGTGAACACTGAAGCTTTCTTT.